These T cell receptor beta chains were read from a single sample in a study of blood T cell repertoires in COVID-19. Here immunoSEQ multiplex PCR was the method, and the copy in TCRdb shows in-frame clones only, minus some. Of some 150,000 clones listed, over 60% are singletons. Sequencing input: peripheral blood. The receptor source for this set is a woman of 80 years or more with active or convalescent COVID-19. CDR3s include the opening cysteine and the closing phenylalanine or tryptophan. The D gene is left open where the match is weak. Clone size is stated in some rows and not others, as once, few, many or a class when expanded.

D: .; size: once; V: TRBV19; J: TRBJ2-3; CDR3: CATFDRGTDTQYF; DNA: TGTGCCACCTTTGATCGCGGCACAGATACGCAGTATTTT
D: TRBD2; size: .; V: TRBV7-2; J: TRBJ2-3; CDR3: CASSRRLAGGTDTQYF; DNA: TGTGCCAGCAGCCGTAGACTAGCGGGGGGCACAGATACGCAGTATTTT
D: .; size: .; V: TRBV2; J: TRBJ1-5; CDR3: CASTGDKDQPQHF; DNA: TGTGCCAGCACGGGGGATAAGGATCAGCCCCAGCATTTT
D: .; size: .; V: TRBV5-6; J: TRBJ2-6; CDR3: CASSQTGLANVLTF; DNA: TGTGCCAGCAGCCAGACGGGGTTAGCCAACGTCCTGACTTTC
D: TRBD1; size: .; V: TRBV10-3; J: TRBJ1-1; CDR3: CAISENVGRGKAEAFF; DNA: TGTGCCATCAGTGAGAACGTGGGCAGGGGGAAGGCTGAAGCTTTCTTT
D: .; size: .; V: TRBV7-2; J: TRBJ2-7; CDR3: CASSFFTETYEQYF; DNA: TGTGCCAGCAGCTTTTTTACAGAGACCTACGAGCAGTACTTC
D: .; size: once; V: TRBV10-3; J: TRBJ1-1; CDR3: CAISTPGAEAFF; DNA: TGTGCCATCAGCACACCAGGGGCTGAAGCTTTCTTT
D: .; size: .; V: TRBV18; J: TRBJ1-5; CDR3: CASSPELNQPQHF; DNA: TGTGCCAGCTCACCAGAGCTAAATCAGCCCCAGCATTTT
D: .; size: .; V: TRBV7-3; J: TRBJ2-1; CDR3: CASSLSATSRNEQFF; DNA: TGTGCCAGCAGCCTCTCGGCAACTAGTCGCAATGAGCAGTTCTTC
D: TRBD1; size: .; V: TRBV10-1; J: TRBJ2-1; CDR3: CASSPDRVSYNEQFF; DNA: TGCGCCAGCAGCCCAGACAGGGTTTCATACAATGAGCAGTTCTTC
D: .; size: .; V: TRBV6-6; J: TRBJ1-5; CDR3: CASSYRPTGQPQHF; DNA: TGTGCCAGCAGTTACCGGCCAACAGGTCAGCCCCAGCATTTT
D: TRBD1; size: once; V: TRBV6-6; J: TRBJ2-1; CDR3: CASSRQGQYNEQFF; DNA: TGTGCCAGCAGTAGACAGGGACAGTACAATGAGCAGTTCTTC
D: TRBD1; size: .; V: TRBV7-2; J: TRBJ2-4; CDR3: CASSLRTGGSIGAKNIQYF; DNA: TGTGCCAGCAGCCTGAGGACAGGGGGCTCAATAGGAGCCAAAAACATTCAGTACTTC
D: TRBD1; size: few; V: TRBV5-1; J: TRBJ1-1; CDR3: CASSRDSSNTEAFF; DNA: TGCGCCAGCAGCCGGGACAGCAGTAACACTGAAGCTTTCTTT
D: TRBD1; size: .; V: TRBV19; J: TRBJ2-1; CDR3: CARSFGTGNSNEQFF; DNA: TGTGCCAGGAGTTTCGGGACAGGGAACTCCAATGAGCAGTTCTTC
D: .; size: .; V: TRBV5-1; J: TRBJ1-2; CDR3: CASSFSGHPTDGYTF; DNA: TGCGCCAGCAGCTTTTCAGGGCATCCGACGGATGGCTACACCTTC
D: .; size: .; V: TRBV12-3/TRBV12-4; J: TRBJ1-2; CDR3: CASSLQGNYGYTF; DNA: TGTGCCAGCAGTTTACAGGGAAACTATGGCTACACCTTC
D: .; size: .; V: TRBV7-2; J: TRBJ2-1; CDR3: CASSLFGGLPNEQFF; DNA: TGTGCCAGCAGCTTATTCGGGGGATTACCCAATGAGCAGTTCTTC
D: .; size: .; V: TRBV10-3; J: TRBJ2-3; CDR3: CAIKGGSTDTQYF; DNA: TGTGCCATCAAAGGGGGTAGCACAGATACGCAGTATTTT
D: .; size: once; V: TRBV6-2/TRBV6-3; J: TRBJ1-2; CDR3: CASSVQGGGNYGYTF; DNA: TGTGCCAGCAGTGTACAGGGTGGCGGTAACTATGGCTACACCTTC
D: TRBD1; size: once; V: TRBV27; J: TRBJ2-1; CDR3: CASSFSDRDHEQFF; DNA: TGTGCCAGCAGTTTTTCGGACAGGGACCATGAGCAGTTCTTC
D: TRBD1; size: .; V: TRBV4-1; J: TRBJ1-2; CDR3: CASSPIGQGANYGYTF; DNA: TGCGCCAGCAGCCCGATCGGACAGGGTGCGAACTATGGCTACACCTTC
D: .; size: few; V: TRBV12-3/TRBV12-4; J: TRBJ1-2; CDR3: CASSLGGDGYTF; DNA: TGTGCCAGCAGTTTAGGGGGAGATGGCTACACCTTC
D: TRBD2; size: .; V: TRBV6-2/TRBV6-3; J: TRBJ2-2; CDR3: CASSRLSGGNGELFF; DNA: TGTGCCAGCAGCCGACTTAGCGGGGGGAACGGGGAGCTGTTTTTT
D: TRBD1; size: .; V: TRBV2; J: TRBJ1-4; CDR3: CASKTWGQGATTNEKLFF; DNA: TGTGCCAGCAAAACTTGGGGACAGGGGGCTACAACTAATGAAAAACTGTTTTTT
D: TRBD2; size: .; V: TRBV7-2; J: TRBJ2-3; CDR3: CASSHSPRGGEDTQYF; DNA: TGTGCCAGCAGCCATAGCCCACGGGGGGGCGAGGATACGCAGTATTTT
D: .; size: .; V: TRBV28; J: TRBJ1-2; CDR3: CASSPDRSYGYTF; DNA: TGTGCCAGCAGTCCCGACAGATCCTATGGCTACACCTTC
D: TRBD1; size: .; V: TRBV2; J: TRBJ1-2; CDR3: CASSGQGLGGYTF; DNA: TGTGCCAGCAGCGGACAGGGGTTGGGCGGCTACACCTTC
D: TRBD1; size: once; V: TRBV18; J: TRBJ1-5; CDR3: CASSRSGTGTNSNQPQHF; DNA: TGTGCCAGCTCACGTTCCGGGACAGGCACTAATAGCAATCAGCCCCAGCATTTT
D: TRBD1; size: .; V: TRBV18; J: TRBJ1-1; CDR3: CASSPLQGQGQNTEAFF; DNA: TGTGCCAGCTCACCACTCCAGGGACAGGGACAGAACACTGAAGCTTTCTTT
D: TRBD2; size: .; V: TRBV10-3; J: TRBJ2-3; CDR3: CAIRGSGGATDTQYF; DNA: TGTGCCATCCGGGGAAGCGGGGGGGCAACAGATACGCAGTATTTT
D: .; size: few; V: TRBV5-1; J: TRBJ1-1; CDR3: CASSLGQTNTEAFF; DNA: TGCGCCAGCAGCTTGGGACAGACGAACACTGAAGCTTTCTTT
D: TRBD1; size: .; V: TRBV6-5; J: TRBJ1-1; CDR3: CASSQMGTVEAFF; DNA: TGTGCCAGCAGCCAAATGGGGACAGTCGAAGCTTTCTTT
D: .; size: .; V: TRBV11-3; J: TRBJ2-2; CDR3: CASSLDSAGELFF; DNA: TGTGCCAGCAGCTTAGATTCGGCCGGGGAGCTGTTTTTT
D: TRBD1; size: .; V: TRBV4-1; J: TRBJ1-2; CDR3: CASSLKDRANYGYTF; DNA: TGCGCCAGTTCTCTCAAAGACAGGGCGAACTATGGCTACACCTTC
D: TRBD2; size: .; V: TRBV19; J: TRBJ2-3; CDR3: CASSIRGGADTQYF; DNA: TGTGCCAGTAGTATACGCGGGGGGGCTGATACGCAGTATTTT
D: .; size: .; V: TRBV7-9; J: TRBJ1-2; CDR3: CASSLDAGAGGYTF; DNA: TGTGCCAGCAGCTTGGACGCGGGGGCAGGAGGCTACACCTTC
D: .; size: .; V: TRBV29-1; J: TRBJ2-1; CDR3: CSHRGGHEQFF; DNA: TGCAGCCACCGTGGGGGCCATGAGCAGTTCTTC
D: TRBD2; size: .; V: TRBV7-3; J: TRBJ2-7; CDR3: CASSFTSGDSYEQYF; DNA: TGTGCCAGCAGCTTTACCAGCGGGGACTCCTACGAGCAGTACTTC
D: TRBD1; size: few; V: TRBV5-1; J: TRBJ1-1; CDR3: CASSSYTGTENTEAFF; DNA: TGCGCCAGCAGCTCGTATACCGGGACAGAGAACACTGAAGCTTTCTTT
D: .; size: .; V: TRBV28; J: TRBJ2-7; CDR3: CASHESGSIEQYF; DNA: TGTGCCAGCCATGAGTCGGGGTCTATCGAGCAGTACTTC
D: .; size: .; V: TRBV7-9; J: TRBJ2-7; CDR3: CASSFGQTYEQYF; DNA: TGTGCCAGCAGCTTCGGACAAACCTACGAGCAGTACTTC
D: .; size: .; V: TRBV19; J: TRBJ2-7; CDR3: CASRQTATYEQYF; DNA: TGTGCCAGTAGGCAGACAGCTACCTACGAGCAGTACTTC
D: TRBD1; size: .; V: TRBV3-1/TRBV3-2; J: TRBJ1-6; CDR3: CASNTDRGHSPLHF; DNA: TGTGCCAGCAACACGGACAGGGGGCATTCACCCCTCCACTTT
D: TRBD1; size: .; V: TRBV18; J: TRBJ1-4; CDR3: CASSPGGGVEKLFF; DNA: TGTGCCAGCTCACCCGGAGGGGGCGTAGAAAAACTGTTTTTT
D: TRBD1; size: .; V: TRBV30; J: TRBJ1-4; CDR3: CAWSANIPGQFEKLFF; DNA: TGTGCCTGGAGTGCGAACATTCCGGGACAGTTTGAAAAACTGTTTTTT
D: TRBD1; size: .; V: TRBV19; J: TRBJ1-6; CDR3: CASRPPGQGDNSPLHF; DNA: TGTGCCAGTAGACCCCCCGGGCAGGGGGATAATTCACCCCTCCACTTT
D: TRBD1; size: .; V: TRBV2; J: TRBJ1-5; CDR3: CASRGTANNQPQHF; DNA: TGTGCCAGCAGGGGGACAGCCAACAATCAGCCCCAGCATTTT
D: .; size: few; V: TRBV25-1; J: TRBJ2-4; CDR3: CASSDAARGNIQYF; DNA: TGTGCCAGCAGTGATGCGGCCAGGGGCAACATTCAGTACTTC
D: TRBD1; size: .; V: TRBV5-8; J: TRBJ1-1; CDR3: CASSLVLPGGLTEAFF; DNA: TGTGCCAGCAGCTTGGTTTTGCCAGGGGGCTTGACTGAAGCTTTCTTT
D: .; size: .; V: TRBV28; J: TRBJ1-5; CDR3: CASSLGGAGGNQPQHF; DNA: TGTGCCAGCAGTTTAGGGGGAGCGGGGGGCAATCAGCCCCAGCATTTT
D: TRBD1; size: .; V: TRBV5-1; J: TRBJ2-5; CDR3: CASSYGTVQETQYF; DNA: TGCGCCAGCAGCTACGGGACAGTCCAAGAGACCCAGTACTTC
D: .; size: .; V: TRBV5-1; J: TRBJ2-1; CDR3: CASGPLRGLSYNEQFF; DNA: TGCGCCAGTGGACCATTGCGAGGGCTGAGCTACAATGAGCAGTTCTTC
D: .; size: .; V: TRBV19; J: TRBJ2-1; CDR3: CASSYESGRRYNEQFF; DNA: TGTGCCAGTAGTTACGAGAGCGGGCGTAGATACAATGAGCAGTTCTTC
D: .; size: .; V: TRBV9; J: TRBJ2-3; CDR3: CASSVGGVDTQYF; DNA: TGTGCCAGCAGCGTAGGGGGGGTGGATACGCAGTATTTT
D: .; size: once; V: TRBV28; J: TRBJ2-7; CDR3: CASSFGPSYEQYF; DNA: TGTGCCAGCAGTTTCGGTCCTTCCTACGAGCAGTACTTC
D: TRBD1; size: few; V: TRBV7-9; J: TRBJ1-5; CDR3: CASSPGQGALPRNQPQHF; DNA: TGTGCCAGCAGCCCTGGACAGGGGGCTCTTCCTCGCAATCAGCCCCAGCATTTT
D: .; size: .; V: TRBV16; J: TRBJ1-3; CDR3: CASSHYRAAGNTIYF; DNA: TGTGCCAGCAGCCATTACAGGGCGGCTGGAAACACCATATATTTT
D: .; size: .; V: TRBV7-3; J: TRBJ2-2; CDR3: CASSLMARVTGELFF; DNA: TGTGCCAGCAGCTTAATGGCCAGGGTCACCGGGGAGCTGTTTTTT
D: .; size: .; V: TRBV14; J: TRBJ1-3; CDR3: CASSTRGSGNTIYF; DNA: TGTGCCAGCAGTACCCGGGGTTCTGGAAACACCATATATTTT